This note documents a single T cell receptor (beta chain) sequence. This clonotype came up many times. It lacks a known antigen. No much larger clone exists at a distance of one base, and base qualities are not known. This entry is derived from a study of T cells in Graves' hyperthyroidism and ophthalmopathy (dated by TCRdb to 2018 to 2020). Looking at the study overall: To identify TCR V-J signatures that set the groups apart, the researchers used a discovery cohort of about a hundred patients, made up of fewer than 50 with Graves' ophthalmopathy and some 60 with stable Graves' hyperthyroidism. The paper reports TCR Vbeta CDR3 sequencing of fewer than 150 peripheral blood samples: around 45 ophthalmopathy, fewer than 85 hyperthyroidism and around 17 progressor patients. In addition, the study compared T-cell repertoires in thyroid tissue and in blood from five or six Graves' hyperthyroidism patients. After sampling, hyperthyroidism patients received methimazole starting at 30 mg daily, and ophthalmopathy patients received high-dose intravenous methylprednisolone. The approximately 98 discovery patients were randomly divided into training and test sets at a 7:3 ratio. Whether ophthalmopathy could be predicted prospectively was tested in an independent validation cohort made up of 18 to 20 hyperthyroidism patients plus 17 patients who later progressed to ophthalmopathy. Broader findings and caveats from the paper: In validation, the model predicted progression to ophthalmopathy a median of about 6 months before onset, with roughly 70% sensitivity and almost 75% specificity. No statistical method was used to set the sample size in advance, and investigators knew the group allocation. Most expanded thyroid clonotypes (frequency above 0.001) were also detected in blood, a finding suggesting that blood repertoires may reflect thyroid immune responses. Ophthalmopathy was separated from stable hyperthyroidism by a 13 V-J signature model, with approximately 86% sensitivity and about 81% specificity obtained in cross-validation and 80%/75% obtained in testing.

Stable Graves' hyperthyroidism was defined as no progression to ophthalmopathy during 18 months of follow-up. Hyperthyroidism patients were aged 18 to 65 years and newly diagnosed, with disease duration of less than 2 months. Any patient with an uncontrolled infection, another autoimmune disease, pregnancy or lactation was excluded. Diagnoses relied on clinical symptoms, serum thyroxine and TRAb, thyroid ultrasound and orbital computed tomography. Trizol reagent was used to extract total RNA, and RNA quality was then checked on an Agilent 2100 Bioanalyzer. CDR1 LGHDT and CDR2 YNNKEL are derived from the germline V gene (reference sequence). V was cut back by 3 bases and J by 5 bases, leaving a gap of 5 bases between them. The CDR3 runs 11 residues from the cysteine to the phenylalanine. Only the CDR3 DNA is retained, 33 bases long and in frame from the first base. TCR beta CDR3 regions were amplified from RNA transcripts. A first-round RT-PCR of the TCR CDR3 used the HTBI primer set with the Qiagen OneStep RT-PCR kit. Libraries were constructed in a second round of multiplex PCR, after which size selection and purification were performed. Sequencing of the libraries was done on an Illumina HiSeq2000 using paired-end 100 bp reads. The study's processing was this. SOAPnuke was used to process the raw data, with reads discarded if the reads contained adapters or uncalled bases, had a mean Phred below 15, or lacked an exact constant-primer or identifier match. High-quality paired reads were merged with COPE v1.2.5, and unique nucleotide sequences were defined as clonotypes. Clonotypes were aligned to IMGT TRBV, TRBD and TRBJ reference segments using MiTCR v1.1. Only V-J combinations with frequency above 0.0001, covering 99.2% of repertoires, were analysed. The TCS score was defined as the ratio of F50 (clonal expansion) to E x V (chaos), calculated using BLOSUM62-based TCRdist between CDR3 peptides within each V-J. Welch's t-statistics and random forest reduced 500 to 550 V-J features to 13, which were used in a naive Bayes classifier (R e1071). The Morisita-Horn index was used to measure how similar the thyroid and blood repertoires were. TCRdb itself trimmed the public reads at Q25 with fastp, ran MiXCR and retained productive beta chains. Under each unique CDR3 protein, matching rows form one entry showing the most common genes and DNA. The V and J calls reflect TCRdb's pipeline rather than the authors' work. Here the sample has about 610,000 distinct CDR3 sequences; roughly 50% occur a single time. The ten most abundant clones make up around 8% of the sample.

The rearranged segments are TRBV3-1 and TRBJ2-7, with the D gene too uncertain to name. The TCR comes from a woman between 18 and 29 years old with Graves' hyperthyroidism. The sequenced sample was peripheral blood or thyroid tissue (not recorded which). The nucleotides read TGTGCCAGCAGCCACGCGGACGAGCAGTACTTC. Translation gives CASSHADEQYF.